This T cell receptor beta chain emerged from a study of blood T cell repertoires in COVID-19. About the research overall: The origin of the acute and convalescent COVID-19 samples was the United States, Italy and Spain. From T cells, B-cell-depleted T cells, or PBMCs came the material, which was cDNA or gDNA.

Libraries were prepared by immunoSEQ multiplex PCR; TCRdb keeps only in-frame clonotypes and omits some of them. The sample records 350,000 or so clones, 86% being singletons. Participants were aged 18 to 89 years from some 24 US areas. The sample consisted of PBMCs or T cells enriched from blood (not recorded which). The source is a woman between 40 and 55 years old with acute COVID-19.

Here the CDR3 reads CASSLEGTSGRFTDTQYF. The CDR3 bases are TGTGCCAGCAGCTTAGAGGGGACTAGCGGGAGGTTCACAGATACGCAGTATTTT. The chain uses TRBV7-2 and TRBJ2-3, with 15 bases that match TRBD2. The trim removed 1 base at V and 2 bases at J, leaving 4 bases unmatched. In germline, CDR1 is SGHTA, CDR2 FQGNSA. CDR3 size: 18 residues.